This T cell receptor beta chain came from a study of CD8+ T cells in alopecia areata. Germline values: CDR1 SGHNT, CDR2 YYREEE (reference sequence). The V end lost 0 bases, the J end lost 7 bases, and 8 bases lay between the germline ends. This CDR3 comprises 12 residues. In each case, RNA was isolated and then reverse transcribed into cDNA as the sequencing template. Only in-frame clones appear in the TCRdb table, and some are missing; sequencing was by immunoSEQ multiplex PCR. The sample includes approximately 58,000 clones, roughly 45% of them seen just once. Regarding this clone: Its antigen is not identified.

Study-level points and caveats: Normal scalp had lower clonality than lesional scalp, with alopecia totalis/universalis lesions showing this most strongly.

Lesional scalp tissue (obtained by punch biopsy) and peripheral blood were collected from alopecia areata patients. Both CD4+ and CD8+ T cells were separated by sorting PBMCs. This receptor was identified in a human donor with alopecia areata. The V call is TRBV5-4, the J call TRBJ2-7; D gene unclear. The sample was NKG2D-low CD8+ T cells sorted from blood. The CDR3 bases are TGTGCCAGCAGCTTGGATTTTCGAGAGCAGTACTTC. It translates to CASSLDFREQYF.